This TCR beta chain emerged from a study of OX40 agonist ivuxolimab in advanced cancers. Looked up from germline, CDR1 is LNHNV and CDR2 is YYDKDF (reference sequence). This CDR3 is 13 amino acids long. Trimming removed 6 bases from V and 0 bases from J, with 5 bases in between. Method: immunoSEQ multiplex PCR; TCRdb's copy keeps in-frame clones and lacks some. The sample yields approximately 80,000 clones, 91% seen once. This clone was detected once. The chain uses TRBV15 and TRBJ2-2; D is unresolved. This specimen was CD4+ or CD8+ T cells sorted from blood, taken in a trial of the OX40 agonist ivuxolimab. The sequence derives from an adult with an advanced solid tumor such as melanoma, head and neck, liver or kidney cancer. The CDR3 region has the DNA TGTGCCACCAGTCGAGCGAACACCGGGGAGCTGTTTTTT. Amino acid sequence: CATSRANTGELFF. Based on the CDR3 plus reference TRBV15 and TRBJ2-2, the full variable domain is DAMVIQNPRYQVTQFGKPVTLSCSQTLNHNVMYWYQQKSSQAPKLLFHYYDKDFNNEADTPDNFQSRRPNTSFCFLDIRSPGLGDTAMYLCATSRANTGELFFGEGSRLTVL.